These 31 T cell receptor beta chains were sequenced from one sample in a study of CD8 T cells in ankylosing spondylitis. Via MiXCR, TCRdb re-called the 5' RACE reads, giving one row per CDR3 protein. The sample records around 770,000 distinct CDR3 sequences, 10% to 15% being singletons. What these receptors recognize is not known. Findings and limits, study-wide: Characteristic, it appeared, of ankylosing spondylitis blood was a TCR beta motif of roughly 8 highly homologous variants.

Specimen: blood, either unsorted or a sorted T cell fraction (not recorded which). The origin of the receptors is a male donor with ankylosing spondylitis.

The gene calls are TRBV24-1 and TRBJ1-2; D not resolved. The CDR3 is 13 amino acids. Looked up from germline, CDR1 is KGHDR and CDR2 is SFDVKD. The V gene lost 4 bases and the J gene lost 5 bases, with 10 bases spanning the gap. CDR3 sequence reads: CATSEPGSYGYTF. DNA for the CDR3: TGTGCCACCAGTGAACCCGGGAGTTATGGCTACACCTTC.

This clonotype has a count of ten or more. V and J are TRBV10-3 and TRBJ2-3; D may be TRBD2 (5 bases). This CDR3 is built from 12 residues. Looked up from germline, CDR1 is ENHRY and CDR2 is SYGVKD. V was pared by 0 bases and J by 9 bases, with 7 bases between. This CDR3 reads CAISESKRTQYF. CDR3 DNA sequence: TGTGCCATCAGTGAGTCAAAGCGGACGCAGTATTTT.

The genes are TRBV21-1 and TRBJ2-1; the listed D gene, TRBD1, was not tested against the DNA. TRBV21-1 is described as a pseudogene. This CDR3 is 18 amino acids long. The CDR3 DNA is TGTGCCAGCAGCAAAGCCCGGGACAGGGCACCACCCAACAATGAGCAGTTCTTC. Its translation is CASSKARDRAPPNNEQFF.

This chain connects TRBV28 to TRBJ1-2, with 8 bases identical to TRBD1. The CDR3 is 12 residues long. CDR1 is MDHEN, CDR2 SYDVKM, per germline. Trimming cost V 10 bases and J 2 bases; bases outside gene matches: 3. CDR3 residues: CATRDRNYGYTF. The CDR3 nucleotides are TGTGCCACCCGGGACAGGAACTATGGCTACACCTTC.

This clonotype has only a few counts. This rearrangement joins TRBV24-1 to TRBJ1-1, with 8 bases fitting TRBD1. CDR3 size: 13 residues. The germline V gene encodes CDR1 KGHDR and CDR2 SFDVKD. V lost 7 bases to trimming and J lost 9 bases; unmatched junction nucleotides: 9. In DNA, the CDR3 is TGTGCCACCAGGGGACAGGCTTACCTGAAAGCTTTCTTT. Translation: CATRGQAYLKAFF.

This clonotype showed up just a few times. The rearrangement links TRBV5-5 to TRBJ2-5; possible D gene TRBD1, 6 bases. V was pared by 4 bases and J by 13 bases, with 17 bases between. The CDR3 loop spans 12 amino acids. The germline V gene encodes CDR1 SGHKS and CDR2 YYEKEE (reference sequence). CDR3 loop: CASSADSHVRYF. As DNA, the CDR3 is TGTGCCAGCAGCGCGGACAGCCACGTACGGTACTTC.

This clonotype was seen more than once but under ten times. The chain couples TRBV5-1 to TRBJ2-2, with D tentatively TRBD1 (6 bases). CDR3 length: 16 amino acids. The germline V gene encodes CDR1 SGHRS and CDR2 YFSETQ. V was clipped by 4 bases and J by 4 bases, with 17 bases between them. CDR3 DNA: TGCGCCAGCAGCGGAATAGCAGGGGACGGCACCGGGGAGCTGTTTTTT. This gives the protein CASSGIAGDGTGELFF.

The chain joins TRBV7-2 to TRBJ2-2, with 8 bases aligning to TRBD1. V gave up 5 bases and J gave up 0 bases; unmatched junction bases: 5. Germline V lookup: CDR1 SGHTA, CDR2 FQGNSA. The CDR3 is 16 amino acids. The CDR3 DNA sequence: TGTGCCAGCAGCACTACAGGGGGGCCGAACACCGGGGAGCTGTTTTTT. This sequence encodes CASSTTGGPNTGELFF. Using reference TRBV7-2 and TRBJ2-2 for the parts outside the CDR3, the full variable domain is GAGVSQSPSNKVTEKGKDVELRCDPISGHTALYWYRQSLGQGLEFLIYFQGNSAPDKSGLPSDRFSAERTGGSVSTLTIQRTQQEDSAVYLCASSTTGGPNTGELFFGEGSRLTVL.

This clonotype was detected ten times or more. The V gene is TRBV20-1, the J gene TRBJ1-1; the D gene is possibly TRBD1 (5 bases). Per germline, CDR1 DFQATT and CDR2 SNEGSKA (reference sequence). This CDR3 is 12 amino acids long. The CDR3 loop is CRPTGLGDEAFF. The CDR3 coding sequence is TGCAGGCCTACGGGGCTTGGAGACGAAGCTTTCTTT.

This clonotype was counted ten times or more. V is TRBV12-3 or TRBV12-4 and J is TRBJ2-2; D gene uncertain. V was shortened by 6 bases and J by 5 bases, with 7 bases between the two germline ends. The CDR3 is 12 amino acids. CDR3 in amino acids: CASRRLTGELFF. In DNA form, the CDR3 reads TGTGCCAGCAGGCGGTTGACCGGGGAGCTGTTTTTT.

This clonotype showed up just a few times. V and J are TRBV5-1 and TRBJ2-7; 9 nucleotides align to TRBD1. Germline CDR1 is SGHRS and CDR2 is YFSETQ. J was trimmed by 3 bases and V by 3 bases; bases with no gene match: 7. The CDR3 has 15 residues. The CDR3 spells CASSSTGGQVYEQYF. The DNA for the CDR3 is TGCGCCAGCAGCTCTACAGGGGGCCAGGTCTACGAGCAGTACTTC.

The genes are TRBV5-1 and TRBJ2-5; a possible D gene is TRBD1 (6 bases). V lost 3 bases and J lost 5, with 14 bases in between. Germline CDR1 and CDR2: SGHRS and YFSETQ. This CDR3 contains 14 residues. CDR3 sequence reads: CASSSGHSGETQYF. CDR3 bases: TGCGCCAGCAGCTCGGGACACTCGGGGGAGACCCAGTACTTC.

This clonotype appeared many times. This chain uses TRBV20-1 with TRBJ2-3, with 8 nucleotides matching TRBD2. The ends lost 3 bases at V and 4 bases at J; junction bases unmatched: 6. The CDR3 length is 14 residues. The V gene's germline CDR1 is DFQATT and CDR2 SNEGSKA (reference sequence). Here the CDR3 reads CSARSSGSPDTQYF. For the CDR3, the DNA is TGCAGTGCTAGGTCGAGCGGGAGTCCAGATACGCAGTATTTT.

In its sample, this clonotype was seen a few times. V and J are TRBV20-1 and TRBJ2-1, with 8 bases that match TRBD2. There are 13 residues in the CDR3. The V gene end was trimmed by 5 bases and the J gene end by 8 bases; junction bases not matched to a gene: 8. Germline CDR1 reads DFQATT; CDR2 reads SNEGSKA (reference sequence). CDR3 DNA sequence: TGCAGTGCTGGACCGGGAGGGCCGTATGAGCAGTTCTTC. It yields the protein CSAGPGGPYEQFF.

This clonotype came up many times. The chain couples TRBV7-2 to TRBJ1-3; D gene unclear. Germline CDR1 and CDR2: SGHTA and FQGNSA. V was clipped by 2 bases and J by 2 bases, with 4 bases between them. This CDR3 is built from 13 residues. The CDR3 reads CASSLRAGNTIYF. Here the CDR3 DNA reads TGTGCCAGCAGCTTAAGGGCTGGAAACACCATATATTTT.

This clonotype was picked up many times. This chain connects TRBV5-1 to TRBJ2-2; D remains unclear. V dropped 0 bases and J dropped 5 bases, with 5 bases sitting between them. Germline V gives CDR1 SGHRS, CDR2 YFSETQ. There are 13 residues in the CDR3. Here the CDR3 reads CASSLDFTGELFF. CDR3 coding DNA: TGCGCCAGCAGCTTGGACTTTACCGGGGAGCTGTTTTTT.

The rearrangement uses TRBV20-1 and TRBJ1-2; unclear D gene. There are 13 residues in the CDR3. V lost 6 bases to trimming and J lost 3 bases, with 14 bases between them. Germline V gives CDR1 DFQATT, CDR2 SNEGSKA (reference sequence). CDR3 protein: CSAKVPEDYGYTF. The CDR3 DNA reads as TGCAGTGCGAAAGTCCCAGAGGACTATGGCTACACCTTC.

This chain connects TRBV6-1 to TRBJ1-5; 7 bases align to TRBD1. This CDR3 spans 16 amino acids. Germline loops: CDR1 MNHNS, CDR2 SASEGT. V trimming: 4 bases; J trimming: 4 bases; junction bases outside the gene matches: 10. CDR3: CASSVQGVRANQPQHF. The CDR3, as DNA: TGTGCCAGCAGTGTTCAGGGGGTACGTGCGAATCAGCCCCAGCATTTT.

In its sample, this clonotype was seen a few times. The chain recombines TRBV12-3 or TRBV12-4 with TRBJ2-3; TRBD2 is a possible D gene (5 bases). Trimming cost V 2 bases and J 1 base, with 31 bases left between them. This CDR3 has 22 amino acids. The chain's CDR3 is CASSLHAVLGSAGLWGTDTQYF. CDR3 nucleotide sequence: TGTGCCAGCAGTTTACATGCCGTGCTGGGATCGGCCGGACTGTGGGGCACAGATACGCAGTATTTT.

The CDR3 region is CATRSNQETQYF. The CDR3 bases are TGTGCCACCCGAAGCAACCAAGAGACCCAGTACTTC. The chain carries TRBV7-9 and TRBJ2-5; D not resolved. The length of the CDR3 is 12 residues. The germline V and J ends were trimmed by 10 bases and 0 bases, with 9 bases remaining between them. Germline V gives CDR1 SEHNR, CDR2 FQNEAQ (reference sequence).

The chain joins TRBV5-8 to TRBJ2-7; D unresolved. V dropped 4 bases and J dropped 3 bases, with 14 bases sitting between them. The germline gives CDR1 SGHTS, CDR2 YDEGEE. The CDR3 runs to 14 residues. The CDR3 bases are TGTGCCAGCAGCCCCAGGCTCATCTTCTACGAGCAGTACTTC. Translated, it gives CASSPRLIFYEQYF.

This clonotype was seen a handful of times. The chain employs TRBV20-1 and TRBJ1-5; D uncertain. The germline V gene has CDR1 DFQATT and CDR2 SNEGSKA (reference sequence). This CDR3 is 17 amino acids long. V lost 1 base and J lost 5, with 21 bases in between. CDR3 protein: CSARVGKRGPLYQPQHF. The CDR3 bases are TGCAGTGCTAGAGTTGGAAAACGGGGTCCTCTATATCAGCCCCAGCATTTT.

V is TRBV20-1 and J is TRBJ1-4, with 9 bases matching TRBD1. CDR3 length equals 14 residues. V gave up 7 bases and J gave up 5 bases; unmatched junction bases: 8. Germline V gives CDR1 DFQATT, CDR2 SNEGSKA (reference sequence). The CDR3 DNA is TGCAGTGTCAACAGGGGGCCGGGGAATGAAAAACTGTTTTTT. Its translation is CSVNRGPGNEKLFF.

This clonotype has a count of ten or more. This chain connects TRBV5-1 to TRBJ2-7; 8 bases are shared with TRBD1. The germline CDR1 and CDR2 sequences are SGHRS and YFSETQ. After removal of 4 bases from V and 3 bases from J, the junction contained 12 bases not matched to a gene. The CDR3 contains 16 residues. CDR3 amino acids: CASSPSPGQDLYEQYF. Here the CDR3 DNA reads TGCGCCAGCAGCCCAAGTCCGGGACAGGACCTCTACGAGCAGTACTTC.

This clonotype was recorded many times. The CDR3 DNA follows: TGTGCCAGCAGTTTGTCAGGGTCCGAAGAGACCCAGTACTTC. This codes for CASSLSGSEETQYF. This chain connects TRBV12-3 or TRBV12-4 to TRBJ2-5, with TRBD1 as a possible D gene (5 bases). The V gene lost 3 bases and the J gene lost 3 bases, with 11 bases spanning the gap. This CDR3 has 14 amino acids.

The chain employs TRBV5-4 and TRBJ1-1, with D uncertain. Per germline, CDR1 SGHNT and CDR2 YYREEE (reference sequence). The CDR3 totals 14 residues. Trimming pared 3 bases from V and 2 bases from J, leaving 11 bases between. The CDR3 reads CASSSTKLNTEAFF. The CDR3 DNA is TGTGCCAGCAGCTCCACGAAGCTCAACACTGAAGCTTTCTTT.

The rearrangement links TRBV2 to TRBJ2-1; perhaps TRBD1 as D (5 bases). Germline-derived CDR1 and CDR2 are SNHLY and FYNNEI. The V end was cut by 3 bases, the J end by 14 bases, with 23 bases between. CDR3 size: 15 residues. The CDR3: CASSDRRGEQAPEFF. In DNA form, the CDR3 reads TGTGCCAGCAGTGACCGGCGAGGAGAACAGGCACCGGAGTTCTTC.

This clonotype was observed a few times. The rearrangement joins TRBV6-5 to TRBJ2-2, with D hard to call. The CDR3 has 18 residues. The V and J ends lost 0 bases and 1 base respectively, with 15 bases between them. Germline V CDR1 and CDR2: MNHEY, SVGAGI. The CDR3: CASSYSSSVNRNTGELFF. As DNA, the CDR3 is TGTGCCAGCAGTTACTCTTCGTCCGTAAACAGGAACACCGGGGAGCTGTTTTTT.

CDR3 protein: CASSSTGGWEAFF. CDR3 nucleotide sequence: TGCGCCAGCAGCTCTACAGGGGGCTGGGAAGCTTTCTTT. This chain connects TRBV5-1 to TRBJ1-1; 9 positions match TRBD1. Germline trimming cut 3 bases from V and 8 bases from J; bases unmatched to any gene: 5. The germline V gene encodes CDR1 SGHRS and CDR2 YFSETQ. The CDR3 totals 13 residues.

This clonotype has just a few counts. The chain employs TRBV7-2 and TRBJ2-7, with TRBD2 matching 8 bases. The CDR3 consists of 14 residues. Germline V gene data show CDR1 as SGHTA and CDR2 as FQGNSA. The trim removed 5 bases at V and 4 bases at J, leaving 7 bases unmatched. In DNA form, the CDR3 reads TGTGCCAGCAGCCAGAGGCGGGAGGTTTACGAGCAGTACTTC. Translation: CASSQRREVYEQYF.

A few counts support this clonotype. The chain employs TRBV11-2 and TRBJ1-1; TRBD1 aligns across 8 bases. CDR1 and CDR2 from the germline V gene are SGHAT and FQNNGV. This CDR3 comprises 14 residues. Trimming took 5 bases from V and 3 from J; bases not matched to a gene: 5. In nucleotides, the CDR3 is TGTGCCAGCAGCACGGACAGGGCTTACACTGAAGCTTTCTTT. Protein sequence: CASSTDRAYTEAFF.